These T cell receptor beta chains were read from a single sample in a study of vaccination and CD4 T cells after COVID-19. No antigen has been identified for these receptors. Each CDR3 protein is one row after TCRdb ran MiXCR on the PCR reads. The profile shows approximately 8,600 distinct CDR3 sequences, roughly 48% of them singletons. The sequenced sample was CD4+ T cells from blood, cultured in vitro. These TCRs come from a human donor in good health. CDR3s include the opening cysteine and the closing phenylalanine or tryptophan. D genes are given only for firm matches.

d_call: -
j_call: TRBJ1-6
v_call: TRBV5-4
cdr3_aa: CASSLSGAGNSPLHF

d_call: -
j_call: TRBJ2-3
v_call: TRBV12-3/TRBV12-4
cdr3_aa: CASSLASRGAPSTDTQYF

d_call: TRBD1
j_call: TRBJ1-3
v_call: TRBV25-1
cdr3_aa: CASIPLGDRVRKGNTIYF

d_call: TRBD1
j_call: TRBJ2-5
v_call: TRBV12-3/TRBV12-4
cdr3_aa: CASSFPGQGKETQYF

d_call: -
j_call: TRBJ2-5
v_call: TRBV6-1
cdr3_aa: CASSELGRNPEETQYF

d_call: -
j_call: TRBJ1-2
v_call: TRBV6-5
cdr3_aa: CASSYGGLGYGYTF

d_call: -
j_call: TRBJ2-5
v_call: TRBV7-9
cdr3_aa: CASRAMDPSETQYF

d_call: -
j_call: TRBJ1-2
v_call: TRBV28
cdr3_aa: CASSLRGPNGYTF

d_call: -
j_call: TRBJ1-2
v_call: TRBV6-1
cdr3_aa: CASSESLGNTGYTF

d_call: TRBD2
j_call: TRBJ2-3
v_call: TRBV7-2
cdr3_aa: CASSPLAGSSTDTQYF

d_call: -
j_call: TRBJ2-5
v_call: TRBV28
cdr3_aa: CASSSWGAETQYF

d_call: -
j_call: TRBJ2-2
v_call: TRBV6-5
cdr3_aa: CASSYFGGVNTGELFF

d_call: TRBD1
j_call: TRBJ1-2
v_call: TRBV6-5
cdr3_aa: CASSYSARGLGYGYTF

d_call: -
j_call: TRBJ1-6
v_call: TRBV2
cdr3_aa: CASSGVTLGYSPLHF

d_call: TRBD1
j_call: TRBJ2-5
v_call: TRBV28
cdr3_aa: CASSRRDSRNQETQYF

d_call: -
j_call: TRBJ1-2
v_call: TRBV19
cdr3_aa: CASSLDRRDYGYTF

d_call: -
j_call: TRBJ2-3
v_call: TRBV12-3/TRBV12-4
cdr3_aa: CASSFEAVDTQYF

d_call: -
j_call: TRBJ1-6
v_call: TRBV19
cdr3_aa: CASRTGQSLGPLHF

d_call: TRBD2
j_call: TRBJ2-7
v_call: TRBV7-2
cdr3_aa: CASSLAGGSSYEQYF

d_call: -
j_call: TRBJ1-2
v_call: TRBV19
cdr3_aa: CASSIAGAIMLSGYTF

d_call: -
j_call: TRBJ1-4
v_call: TRBV7-9
cdr3_aa: CASSLAQGPNEKLFF

d_call: -
j_call: TRBJ1-1
v_call: TRBV10-3
cdr3_aa: CAISESELMNTEAFF

d_call: -
j_call: TRBJ2-3
v_call: TRBV12-3/TRBV12-4
cdr3_aa: CASRSSSTDTQYF

d_call: -
j_call: TRBJ1-1
v_call: TRBV7-9
cdr3_aa: CATLPGNTEAFF

d_call: -
j_call: TRBJ2-2
v_call: TRBV7-8
cdr3_aa: CASSLRAATNTGELFF

d_call: TRBD2
j_call: TRBJ2-7
v_call: TRBV6-2/TRBV6-3
cdr3_aa: CASSRSGATYEQYF

d_call: -
j_call: TRBJ1-5
v_call: TRBV6-1
cdr3_aa: CASSLGSNQPQHF

d_call: -
j_call: TRBJ1-1
v_call: TRBV6-5
cdr3_aa: CASSSTIGSIMNTEAFF

d_call: TRBD2
j_call: TRBJ2-3
v_call: TRBV6-2/TRBV6-3
cdr3_aa: CASSPGLADIRFTDTQYF

d_call: -
j_call: TRBJ1-5
v_call: TRBV5-3
cdr3_aa: CASSLGQYNQPQHF